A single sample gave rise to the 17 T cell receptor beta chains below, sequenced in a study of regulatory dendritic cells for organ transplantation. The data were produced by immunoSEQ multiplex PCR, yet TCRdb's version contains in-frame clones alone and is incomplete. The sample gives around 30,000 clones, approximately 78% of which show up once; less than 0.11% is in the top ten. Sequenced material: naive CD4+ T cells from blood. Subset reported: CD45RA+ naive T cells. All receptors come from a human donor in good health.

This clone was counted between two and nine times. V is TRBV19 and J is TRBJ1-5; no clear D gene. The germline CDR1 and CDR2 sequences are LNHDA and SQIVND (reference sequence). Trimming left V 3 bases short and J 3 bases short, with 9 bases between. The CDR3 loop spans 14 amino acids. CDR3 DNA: TGTGCCAGTAGTATGGGAGGATTCAATCAGCCCCAGCATTTT. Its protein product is CASSMGGFNQPQHF.

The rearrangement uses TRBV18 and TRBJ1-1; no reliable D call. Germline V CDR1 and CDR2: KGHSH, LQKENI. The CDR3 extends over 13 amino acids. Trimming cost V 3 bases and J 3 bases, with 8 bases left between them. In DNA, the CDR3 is TGTGCCAGCTCACCCGAACAAGACACTGAAGCTTTCTTT. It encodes CASSPEQDTEAFF. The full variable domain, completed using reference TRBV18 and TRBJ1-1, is NAGVMQNPRHLVRRRGQEARLRCSPMKGHSHVYWYRQLPEEGLKFMVYLQKENIIDESGMPKERFSAEFPKEGPSILRIQQVVRGDSAAYFCASSPEQDTEAFFGQGTRLTVV.

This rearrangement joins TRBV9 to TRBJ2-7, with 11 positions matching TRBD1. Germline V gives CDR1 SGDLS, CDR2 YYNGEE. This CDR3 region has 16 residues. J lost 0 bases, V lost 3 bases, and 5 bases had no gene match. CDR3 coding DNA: TGTGCCAGCAGCGAGCCCGGGACAGGGGGCTCCTACGAGCAGTACTTC. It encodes CASSEPGTGGSYEQYF.

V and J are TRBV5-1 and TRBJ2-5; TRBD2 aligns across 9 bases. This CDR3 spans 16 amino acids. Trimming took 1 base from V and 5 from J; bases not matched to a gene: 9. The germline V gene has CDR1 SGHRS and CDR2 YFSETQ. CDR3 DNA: TGCGCCAGCAGCTTGAGGCCTAGCGGGGACGCGGAGACCCAGTACTTC. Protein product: CASSLRPSGDAETQYF.

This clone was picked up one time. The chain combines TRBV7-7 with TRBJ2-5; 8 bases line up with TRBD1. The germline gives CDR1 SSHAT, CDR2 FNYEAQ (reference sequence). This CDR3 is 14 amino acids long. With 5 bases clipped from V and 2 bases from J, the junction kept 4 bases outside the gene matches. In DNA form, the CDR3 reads TGTGCCAGCAGCCCTGGGACAGGACAAGAGACCCAGTACTTC. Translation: CASSPGTGQETQYF.

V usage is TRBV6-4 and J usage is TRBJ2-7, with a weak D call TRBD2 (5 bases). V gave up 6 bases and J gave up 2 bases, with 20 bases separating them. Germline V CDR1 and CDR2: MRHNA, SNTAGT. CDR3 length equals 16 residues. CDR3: CASRKRRARRAYEQYF. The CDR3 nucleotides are TGTGCCAGCAGAAAAAGGCGGGCCAGAAGGGCCTACGAGCAGTACTTC.

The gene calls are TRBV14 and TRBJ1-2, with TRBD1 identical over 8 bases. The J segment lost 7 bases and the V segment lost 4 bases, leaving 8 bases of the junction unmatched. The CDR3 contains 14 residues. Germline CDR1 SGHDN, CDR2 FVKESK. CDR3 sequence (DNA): TGTGCCAGCAGCCCCTGGACAGGGAATAGTGGCTACACCTTC. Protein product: CASSPWTGNSGYTF. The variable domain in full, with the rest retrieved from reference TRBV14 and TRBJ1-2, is EAGVTQFPSHSVIEKGQTVTLRCDPISGHDNLYWYRRVMGKEIKFLLHFVKESKQDESGMPNNRFLAERTGGTYSTLKVQPAELEDSGVYFCASSPWTGNSGYTFGSGTRLTVV.

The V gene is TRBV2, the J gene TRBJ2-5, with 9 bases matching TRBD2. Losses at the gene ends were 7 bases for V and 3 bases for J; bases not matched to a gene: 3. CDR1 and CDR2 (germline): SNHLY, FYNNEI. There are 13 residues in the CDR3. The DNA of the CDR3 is TGTGCCAGCACCCGACTAGCGGAAGAGACCCAGTACTTC. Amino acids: CASTRLAEETQYF.

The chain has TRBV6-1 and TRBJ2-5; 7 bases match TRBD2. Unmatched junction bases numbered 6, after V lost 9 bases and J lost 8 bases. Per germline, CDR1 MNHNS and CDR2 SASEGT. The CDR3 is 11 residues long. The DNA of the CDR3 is TGTGCCAGTTCGACGGGGGGAACCCAGTACTTC. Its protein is CASSTGGTQYF.

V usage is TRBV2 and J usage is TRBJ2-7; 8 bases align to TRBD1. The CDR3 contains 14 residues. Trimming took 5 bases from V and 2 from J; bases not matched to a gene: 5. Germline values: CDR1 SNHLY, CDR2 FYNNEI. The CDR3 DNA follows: TGTGCCAGCAGTTACCGGGACAGGCCCTACGAGCAGTACTTC. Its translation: CASSYRDRPYEQYF.

CDR3 coding DNA: TGTGCCAGCAAAGCGGGGGAGATGTACAATGAGCAGTTCTTC. Translation gives CASKAGEMYNEQFF. This sequence joins TRBV27 and TRBJ2-1; TRBD2 aligns across 8 bases. The CDR3 is made up of 14 amino acids. Trimming cost V 7 bases and J 4 bases; bases outside gene matches: 6. The germline V gene encodes CDR1 MNHEY and CDR2 SMNVEV (reference sequence).

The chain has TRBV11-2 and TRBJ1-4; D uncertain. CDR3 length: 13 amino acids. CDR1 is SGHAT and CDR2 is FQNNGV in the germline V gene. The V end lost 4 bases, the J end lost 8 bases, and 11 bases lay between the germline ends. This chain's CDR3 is CASSSGLEEKLFF. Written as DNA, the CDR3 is TGTGCCAGCAGCTCTGGCCTCGAAGAAAAACTGTTTTTT.

CDR3 in amino acids: CASSADRDQPQHF. CDR3 nucleotides: TGTGCCAGCAGTGCCGACAGGGATCAGCCCCAGCATTTT. The chain joins TRBV6-1 to TRBJ1-5, with 7 bases that match TRBD1. Trimming took 4 bases from V and 5 from J; bases not matched to a gene: 2. CDR1 is MNHNS, CDR2 SASEGT, per germline. The length of the CDR3 is 13 residues.

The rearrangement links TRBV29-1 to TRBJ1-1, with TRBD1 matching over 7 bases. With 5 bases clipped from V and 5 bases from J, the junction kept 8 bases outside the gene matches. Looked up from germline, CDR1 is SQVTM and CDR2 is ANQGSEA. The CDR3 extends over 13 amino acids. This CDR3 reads CSVRQGFGTEAFF. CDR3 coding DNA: TGCAGCGTTAGACAGGGTTTCGGGACTGAAGCTTTCTTT.

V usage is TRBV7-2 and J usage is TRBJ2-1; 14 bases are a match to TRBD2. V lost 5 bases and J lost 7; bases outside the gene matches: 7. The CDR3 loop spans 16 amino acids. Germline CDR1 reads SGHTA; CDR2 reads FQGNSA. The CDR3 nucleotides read TGTGCCAGCAGCGTGACTAGCGGGGGGGCGTGGAATGAGCAGTTCTTC. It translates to CASSVTSGGAWNEQFF.

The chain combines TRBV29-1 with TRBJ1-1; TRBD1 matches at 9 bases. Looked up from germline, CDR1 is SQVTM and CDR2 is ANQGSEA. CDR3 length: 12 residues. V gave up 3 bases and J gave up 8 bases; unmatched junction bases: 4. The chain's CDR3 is CSVEDRGLEAFF. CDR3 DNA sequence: TGCAGCGTTGAGGACAGGGGCCTAGAAGCTTTCTTT.

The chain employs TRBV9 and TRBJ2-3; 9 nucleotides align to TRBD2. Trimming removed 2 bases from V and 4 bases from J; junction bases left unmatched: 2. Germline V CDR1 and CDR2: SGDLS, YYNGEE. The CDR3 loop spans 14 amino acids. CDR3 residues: CASSVSGGADTQYF. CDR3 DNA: TGTGCCAGCAGCGTTAGCGGGGGTGCAGATACGCAGTATTTT.